This section outlines one TCR beta chain sequence together with its context. Its matching antigen is unknown. This sample is part of a study of CD4 T cells in relation to SARS-CoV-2 and coronaviruses. This table comes from immunoSEQ multiplex PCR, and its TCRdb copy is limited to in-frame clones, with some not included. Of 25,000 to 30,000 clones listed, roughly 76% are singletons. V lost 3 bases and J 3 bases, leaving 16 bases between the germline ends. This CDR3 contains 15 residues. Germline loops: CDR1 SGHKS, CDR2 YYEKEE (reference sequence). Unexposed donor CD4+ T cells date from 2011-2018, before the COVID-19 pandemic. CD4+ T cells were isolated from the cells after more than 8 days of culture. Testing used SARS-CoV-2 S/N and four cold-coronavirus spikes on unexposed-donor CD4+ T cells, cells permitting.

Sequenced sample: CD4+ T cells from PBMCs, cultured in vitro. The rearrangement links TRBV5-5 to TRBJ2-7, with D possibly being TRBD1 (6 bases). The TCR originated in a human donor in good health. The CDR3 protein is CASSWSPTGSYEQYF. The CDR3 nucleotides are TGTGCCAGCAGCTGGAGTCCTACAGGGAGCTACGAGCAGTACTTC.